This T cell receptor beta chain was observed in a study of tumor-infiltrating lymphocytes in primary liver carcinoma. Overall study context: Surgical resection was used to treat these primary liver carcinoma patients. Patients comprised men and women whose ages fell between 30 and 69 years.

Study observations and caveats: Tumor region pairs outstripped tumor-adjacent and tumor-blood pairs in overlap.

Germline DNA was also extracted, with blood RNA taken from unsorted whole blood. V dropped 11 bases and J dropped 11; count of bases not matched to a gene: 15. CDR3 length: 13 amino acids. Starting from 500 ng of total RNA, TCR beta cDNA was produced with a primer in the constant region. The TCR beta library was amplified through three nested multiplex PCR rounds in a modified ARM-PCR procedure. With TRBV1-TRBV30 forward primers and a C-beta reverse primer, the first two PCR rounds were run for about 10 cycles each. MiXCR, applied by TCRdb to the multiplex PCR reads, yields one record per CDR3 protein. This repertoire shows 300,000 to 350,000 distinct CDR3 sequences, less than 70% found once; its top ten account for roughly 6%. On this clonotype: Its antigen is not identified.

This clonotype was obtained from a man aged 40-49 years with primary liver carcinoma and hepatitis B virus infection. Sequencing used peripheral blood. This chain uses TRBV12-3 or TRBV12-4 with TRBJ2-1; the match to TRBD2 covers 7 bases. CDR3 nucleotides: TGTGCCCGCCCCACTAGCGCTACAAATCAGCAGTTCTTC. Its translation is CARPTSATNQQFF.